The 23 T cell receptor beta chains below were found in one sample sequenced in a study of PD-1 blockade in mismatch repair-deficient tumors. Assay: immunoSEQ multiplex PCR; the TCRdb copy retains only in-frame clones and omits some. The sample holds 77,000 or so clones, approximately 78% seen once. Sample: peripheral blood, taken 44 weeks after starting pembrolizumab. The receptors come from an adult with mismatch repair-deficient cancer.

The rearrangement uses TRBV29-1 and TRBJ2-2, with a tentative D call TRBD1 (5 bases). Germline CDR1 is SQVTM and CDR2 is ANQGSEA. This CDR3 has 12 residues. V lost 6 bases, J lost 4 bases, and 9 bases lay in between. CDR3 DNA: TGCAGCGTACCGGACACCACCGGGGAGCTGTTTTTT. It codes for CSVPDTTGELFF.

The chain couples TRBV27 to TRBJ1-5; D remains unclear. CDR1 and CDR2 from the germline V gene are MNHEY and SMNVEV (reference sequence). V was shortened by 6 bases and J by 1 base, with 16 bases between the two germline ends. This CDR3 is 16 amino acids long. Here the CDR3 reads CASSKEGRTSNQPQHF. CDR3 bases: TGTGCCAGCAGCAAAGAAGGGAGAACCAGCAATCAGCCCCAGCATTTT.

The gene calls are TRBV14 and TRBJ2-1; possibly TRBD2 for D (6 bases). The CDR3 has 12 residues. V lost 4 bases to trimming and J lost 8 bases, with 9 bases between them. CDR1 and CDR2 from the germline V gene are SGHDN and FVKESK. The CDR3 sequence is CASSRRGDEQFF. CDR3 coding DNA: TGTGCCAGCAGCCGGAGGGGAGATGAGCAGTTCTTC.

The CDR3 DNA follows: TGCAGCGTTCAGACTACAGGGGGAGGCGGCACTGAAGCTTTCTTT. This translates into CSVQTTGGGGTEAFF. This chain joins TRBV29-1 and TRBJ1-1, with 8 bases matching TRBD1. This CDR3 has 15 amino acids. Trimming cost V 5 bases and J 4 bases; bases outside gene matches: 12. Germline V gene sequence: CDR1 SQVTM, CDR2 ANQGSEA.

The chain is built from TRBV15 and TRBJ1-1; a weak D match, TRBD1 (5 bases). V lost 6 bases and J 3 bases, leaving 17 bases between the germline ends. The germline gives CDR1 LNHNV, CDR2 YYDKDF (reference sequence). This CDR3 comprises 15 residues. CDR3 sequence (DNA): TGTGCCACCAGGGAATTTCAGGGAGGTGACACTGAAGCTTTCTTT. It specifies CATREFQGGDTEAFF.

The chain carries TRBV30 and TRBJ2-3; 8 bases are a match to TRBD1. V gave up 3 bases and J gave up 1 base; unmatched junction bases: 0. In germline, CDR1 is GTSNPN, CDR2 SVGIG (reference sequence). The CDR3 contains 13 residues. The CDR3 sequence is CAWRTGGTDTQYF. As DNA, the CDR3 is TGTGCCTGGAGGACAGGGGGCACAGATACGCAGTATTTT. The variable domain in full, with the rest retrieved from reference TRBV30 and TRBJ2-3, is SQTIHQWPATLVQPVGSPLSLECTVEGTSNPNLYWYRQAAGRGLQLLFYSVGIGQISSEVPQNLSASRPQDRQFILSSKKLLLSDSGFYLCAWRTGGTDTQYFGPGTRLTVL.

The chain links TRBV30 to TRBJ2-2; a weak D match, TRBD1 (6 bases). The CDR3 totals 16 residues. Trimming cost V 0 bases and J 0 bases, with 11 bases left between them. In germline, CDR1 is GTSNPN, CDR2 SVGIG (reference sequence). DNA of the CDR3: TGTGCCTGGAGTGTACAGGGCATCTCGAACACCGGGGAGCTGTTTTTT. Translated: CAWSVQGISNTGELFF.

The chain is built from TRBV6-5 and TRBJ1-1; D gene ambiguous. V was cut by 5 bases and J by 4 bases, with 14 bases left in between. CDR1 is MNHEY, CDR2 SVGAGI, per germline. The CDR3 extends over 14 amino acids. CDR3 region: CASSLTLVSTEAFF. In DNA form, the CDR3 reads TGTGCCAGCAGTCTAACATTAGTCAGCACTGAAGCTTTCTTT.

CDR3 amino acids: CASIRGYEQYF. The CDR3 DNA follows: TGTGCCAGCATTAGGGGCTACGAGCAGTACTTC. The chain links TRBV2 to TRBJ2-7, with D possibly being TRBD1 (5 bases). Germline lookup yields CDR1 SNHLY and CDR2 FYNNEI. CDR3 length: 11 amino acids. V was trimmed by 7 bases and J by 3 bases, leaving 7 bases between them.

The V and J genes are TRBV6-6 and TRBJ2-1; D ambiguous. The germline CDR1 and CDR2 sequences are MNHNY and SVGAGI (reference sequence). The CDR3 runs 10 residues. V lost 5 bases and J 10 bases, leaving 6 bases between the germline ends. Here the CDR3 reads CASSKGEQFF. As DNA, the CDR3 is TGTGCCAGCAGTAAGGGCGAGCAGTTCTTC.

The chain is built from TRBV5-1 and TRBJ2-3; 7 nucleotides align to TRBD2. This CDR3 is built from 16 residues. The germline gives CDR1 SGHRS, CDR2 YFSETQ. V shed 5 bases and J 3 bases; nucleotides not matched to a gene: 12. The CDR3 loop is CASRGRGGAPTDTQYF. As DNA, the CDR3 is TGCGCCAGCAGGGGCCGCGGGGGAGCGCCTACAGATACGCAGTATTTT.

This chain joins TRBV7-2 and TRBJ2-1; 7 bases align to TRBD1. This CDR3 region has 14 residues. Germline values: CDR1 SGHTA, CDR2 FQGNSA. Trimming took 3 bases from V and 10 from J; bases not matched to a gene: 9. CDR3 sequence (DNA): TGTGCCAGCAGCTTTGGACAGGCCAGGGGGGAGCAGTTCTTC. Translation gives CASSFGQARGEQFF.

This rearrangement joins TRBV27 to TRBJ2-7; D gene unclear. The CDR3 is 14 residues long. The ends were cut back, 0 bases at V and 9 bases at J, with 15 bases in the middle. Per the germline V gene, CDR1 is MNHEY and CDR2 is SMNVEV (reference sequence). For the CDR3, the DNA is TGTGCCAGCAGTTTATCAGGGCCCTATACGAGGCAGTACTTC. This codes for CASSLSGPYTRQYF.

V is TRBV6-5 and J is TRBJ2-5; TRBD2 matches at 13 bases. The CDR3 covers 15 residues. Losses at the gene ends were 5 bases for V and 4 bases for J; bases not matched to a gene: 4. Germline CDR1 and CDR2: MNHEY and SVGAGI. The CDR3 is CASSRTSGRTETQYF. In DNA, the CDR3 is TGTGCCAGCAGTCGGACTAGCGGGAGAACAGAGACCCAGTACTTC.

The rearrangement joins TRBV10-2 to TRBJ2-1; 8 nucleotides match TRBD2. Germline values: CDR1 WSHSY, CDR2 SAAADI. CDR3 length: 17 residues. J lost 1 base, V lost 0 bases, and 5 bases had no gene match. The DNA for the CDR3 is TGCGCCAGCAGTGAGTCACTAGCGGAAATTTCCTACAATGAGCAGTTCTTC. Translating gives CASSESLAEISYNEQFF.

Notes on this clone: A junction end diverges from the germline sequence, so it may reflect a read error. J is TRBJ2-7 and V is TRBV5-1, with D possibly TRBD2 on 6 matching bases. Germline loops: CDR1 SGHRS, CDR2 YFSETQ. The CDR3 spans 15 residues. The chain's CDR3 is CASTFGDSSSYEQYF. CDR3 nucleotide sequence: TGTGCCAGCACCTTCGGGGACTCGAGCTCCTACGAGCAGTACTTC.

CDR3 residues: CASSSGGATSTDTQYF. The CDR3 nucleotides read TGTGCCAGCAGCTCGGGGGGGGCGACTAGCACAGATACGCAGTATTTT. The chain is built from TRBV7-2 and TRBJ2-3; TRBD2 matches at 8 bases. The germline V gene encodes CDR1 SGHTA and CDR2 FQGNSA. The CDR3 contains 16 residues. V trimming: 4 bases; J trimming: 0 bases; junction bases outside the gene matches: 6.

The gene calls are TRBV6-5 and TRBJ1-2; TRBD1 matches 8 bases. The CDR3 totals 14 residues. In germline, CDR1 is MNHEY, CDR2 SVGAGI. The V segment lost 5 bases and the J segment 6 bases; nucleotides outside the gene matches: 8. The CDR3 region is CASSEIRGRNGYTF. The CDR3 nucleotides are TGTGCCAGCAGTGAAATCAGGGGGCGAAATGGCTACACCTTC.

The chain combines TRBV30 with TRBJ1-1, with 7 bases aligning to TRBD1. V gave up 5 bases and J gave up 4 bases; unmatched junction bases: 7. Germline V lookup: CDR1 GTSNPN, CDR2 SVGIG (reference sequence). This CDR3 region has 13 residues. This CDR3 reads CAWGDSATTEAFF. CDR3 coding DNA: TGTGCCTGGGGGGACAGCGCGACCACTGAAGCTTTCTTT. Looking up the rest from reference TRBV30 and TRBJ1-1 gives the full variable domain: SQTIHQWPATLVQPVGSPLSLECTVEGTSNPNLYWYRQAAGRGLQLLFYSVGIGQISSEVPQNLSASRPQDRQFILSSKKLLLSDSGFYLCAWGDSATTEAFFGQGTRLTVV.

This clone was counted a single time. V gene TRBV6-1 combines with J gene TRBJ1-4, with D unresolved. Germline CDR1 is MNHNS and CDR2 is SASEGT. The CDR3 covers 13 residues. Between the trimmed V and J ends, which lost 4 bases and 2 bases, there was a span of 5 bases. The CDR3 DNA reads TGTGCCAGCAGTGTTGAGACTAATGAAAAACTGTTTTTT. It specifies CASSVETNEKLFF.

The chain recombines TRBV28 with TRBJ1-3; D unclear. CDR1 MDHEN and CDR2 SYDVKM come from the germline V gene. V shed 5 bases and J shed 0 bases, with 14 bases lying between them. The CDR3 covers 16 residues. The CDR3 nucleotides are TGTGCCAGCAGTCCTATTAAGGCGAGCTCTGGAAACACCATATATTTT. Translating gives CASSPIKASSGNTIYF.

The chain links TRBV5-1 to TRBJ2-3, with 8 positions matching TRBD2. This CDR3 is 14 amino acids long. Germline loops: CDR1 SGHRS, CDR2 YFSETQ. After removal of 6 bases from V and 5 bases from J, the junction contained 8 bases not matched to a gene. The DNA of the CDR3 is TGCGCCAGCAAGATAGCGGGAAGTAGAGATACGCAGTATTTT. The encoded protein is CASKIAGSRDTQYF.

This chain links TRBV19 with TRBJ2-1, with TRBD2 matching 7 bases. The CDR3 consists of 16 residues. Germline loops: CDR1 LNHDA, CDR2 SQIVND (reference sequence). The V and J ends lost 4 bases and 0 bases, in that order; junction bases with no gene match: 6. The DNA of the CDR3 is TGTGCCAGTAGTAGGGAAGCGGGGAGCTCCTACAATGAGCAGTTCTTC. Translated, it gives CASSREAGSSYNEQFF.